One sample yielded the 27 T cell receptor beta chains listed below, sequenced in a study of Ad26.COV2.S vaccination and SARS-CoV-2 variants. Treatment described: some 20 received Ad26.COV2.S at low or high dose, single or two shots; 5 received placebo; per-sample allocation not given. Samples analyzed were those drawn on day 63 after the first vaccine or placebo injection. Assay used: immunoSEQ multiplex PCR; TCRdb lists only in-frame clones, some missing. The table shows about 350,000 clones, with approximately 90% occurring only once. The specimen was peripheral blood, collected in a trial of Ad26.COV2.S vaccine versus placebo. These receptor sequences come from a person aged 18-60 years who received the Ad26.COV2.S COVID-19 vaccine or a placebo.

The chain carries TRBV2 and TRBJ1-2, with no clear D. The CDR3 has 16 amino acids. V was shortened by 0 bases and J by 4 bases, with 15 bases between the two germline ends. Germline CDR1 reads SNHLY; CDR2 reads FYNNEI. CDR3 in DNA: TGTGCCAGCAGTGAAGCGGGTCCGGGGTCCTCCTATGGCTACACCTTC. Amino acids: CASSEAGPGSSYGYTF.

This clone was seen once. This chain uses TRBV7-2 with TRBJ2-5; no definite D call. The V and J ends lost 3 bases and 5 bases respectively, with 16 bases between them. Germline V CDR1 and CDR2: SGHTA, FQGNSA. The length of the CDR3 is 15 residues. CDR3 DNA sequence: TGTGCCAGCAGCTTTGGGTCGGTGGATGGGGAGACCCAGTACTTC. Amino acids: CASSFGSVDGETQYF.

The genes are TRBV7-2 and TRBJ1-5; D is uncertain. V was cut by 0 bases and J by 2 bases, with 11 bases left in between. CDR3 length equals 16 residues. Germline CDR1 and CDR2: SGHTA and FQGNSA. Written as DNA, the CDR3 is TGTGCCAGCAGCTTAGCGGGCCCCTATGGCAATCAGCCCCAGCATTTT. Protein sequence: CASSLAGPYGNQPQHF.

The V call is TRBV1, the J call TRBJ2-1; TRBD2 is the table's D call, not checked against the DNA. TRBV1 is deemed a pseudogene. This CDR3 spans 16 amino acids. CDR3 nucleotide sequence: TGCACCAGCAGCCAAGACCGGGGTAAATCCTACAATGAGCAGTTCTTC. Protein product: CTSSQDRGKSYNEQFF.

The rearrangement joins TRBV6-2 or TRBV6-3 to TRBJ2-3; the match to TRBD1 covers 8 bases. The trim removed 2 bases at V and 6 bases at J, leaving 7 bases unmatched. Germline CDR1 and CDR2: MNHEY and SVGEGT. The CDR3 has 15 residues. This CDR3 reads CASSYAGQGLDTQYF. DNA for the CDR3: TGTGCCAGCAGTTACGCAGGACAGGGTCTTGATACGCAGTATTTT.

For this clone: One end of the junction varies from germline; a read error may be responsible. The rearrangement uses TRBV28 and TRBJ1-6, with 9 bases lining up with TRBD1. Germline CDR1 and CDR2: MDHEN and SYDVKM. This CDR3 is 11 amino acids long. CDR3 DNA sequence: TGTGCCAGCAGTTACGGGACAGGGCTCTACTTT. Translation gives CASSYGTGLYF.

The V gene is TRBV24-1, the J gene TRBJ2-1, with 10 bases aligning to TRBD2. This CDR3 has 16 residues. V shed 4 bases, J shed 6 bases, and the junction held 8 bases outside the gene matches. In germline, CDR1 is KGHDR, CDR2 SFDVKD. CDR3 in DNA: TGTGCCACCAGTGACTCGAGCGGGGGGGGCCGCAATGAGCAGTTCTTC. Amino acids: CATSDSSGGGRNEQFF.

The J gene is TRBJ2-2, the V gene TRBV19; D not resolved. V was cut by 8 bases and J by 0 bases, with 10 bases left in between. The CDR3 contains 14 residues. CDR1 is LNHDA and CDR2 is SQIVND in the germline V gene (reference sequence). The CDR3 bases are TGTGCCAGTGAAGACACCTCGAACACCGGGGAGCTGTTTTTT. This sequence encodes CASEDTSNTGELFF.

This clone was recorded at least ten times. The chain combines TRBV27 with TRBJ2-7, with TRBD2 identical over 8 bases. The CDR3 runs to 11 residues. Trimming took 8 bases from V and 7 from J; bases not matched to a gene: 4. Germline CDR1 reads MNHEY; CDR2 reads SMNVEV (reference sequence). The CDR3 sequence is CASGLAGEQYF. The CDR3 nucleotides are TGTGCCAGCGGACTAGCTGGTGAGCAGTACTTC.

The rearrangement joins TRBV4-2 to TRBJ2-2; TRBD1 or TRBD2 may be the D gene (7 bases each). Deletions cut 4 bases from V and 8 bases from J, with 20 bases between. Germline V gene data show CDR1 as LGHNA and CDR2 as YNFKEQ. The CDR3 covers 16 residues. The CDR3 nucleotides read TGTGCCAGCAGCCCCCGGGGACAGCGGGGTTCGGGGGAGCTGTTTTTT. Translated: CASSPRGQRGSGELFF.

This chain links TRBV6-1 with TRBJ1-6; D gene uncertain. This CDR3 has 13 residues. Germline loops: CDR1 MNHNS, CDR2 SASEGT. V gave up 3 bases and J gave up 8 bases, with 8 bases separating them. Here the CDR3 DNA reads TGTGCCAGCAGTGACCCGCTTTATTCACCCCTCCACTTT. Protein sequence: CASSDPLYSPLHF.

The chain uses TRBV5-4 and TRBJ2-3; D possibly matches TRBD1 or TRBD2 (6 bases each). In germline, CDR1 is SGHNT, CDR2 YYREEE (reference sequence). Trimming pared 4 bases from V and 0 bases from J, leaving 15 bases between. The CDR3 covers 16 residues. DNA of the CDR3: TGTGCCAGCAGCCCCCCCGGGGGCAGTAGCACAGATACGCAGTATTTT. It codes for CASSPPGGSSTDTQYF.

J is TRBJ1-2 and V is TRBV6-1; maybe TRBD1 (5 bases). The V gene's germline CDR1 is MNHNS and CDR2 SASEGT. The CDR3 is 14 residues long. V lost 2 bases, J lost 1 base, and 8 bases lay in between. CDR3 coding DNA: TGTGCCAGCAGTGAATACGACAGTAACTATGGCTACACCTTC. Residues: CASSEYDSNYGYTF.

This clone was seen a few times. The rearrangement links TRBV4-1 to TRBJ1-1; D is ambiguous. Deletions cut 1 base from V and 0 bases from J, with 3 bases between. CDR3 length: 13 residues. CDR1 MGHRA and CDR2 YSYEKL come from the germline V gene. In DNA, the CDR3 is TGCGCCAGCAGCCAAGTGATGAACACTGAAGCTTTCTTT. This translates into CASSQVMNTEAFF.

V usage is TRBV27 and J usage is TRBJ2-3; D is ambiguous. This CDR3 region has 11 residues. Trimming shortened V by 2 bases and J by 9 bases, and 6 bases separated the two germline ends. Per the germline V gene, CDR1 is MNHEY and CDR2 is SMNVEV (reference sequence). CDR3 amino acids: CASSLGVTQYF. The CDR3 region has the DNA TGTGCCAGCAGTTTAGGGGTCACGCAGTATTTT.

The genes are TRBV3-1 (or the pseudogene TRBV3-2) and TRBJ1-4; D is unresolved. CDR3 length: 14 amino acids. Germline assignment: CDR1 LGHDT and CDR2 YNNKEL (reference sequence). Trimming removed 2 bases at V and 8 bases at J, with 12 bases between. The CDR3 bases are TGTGCCAGCAGCCAATCTGCCTCGTCCGAAAAACTGTTTTTT. As protein: CASSQSASSEKLFF.

The V and J genes are TRBV7-9 and TRBJ2-2; 13 bases agree with TRBD2. This CDR3 comprises 16 residues. Germline V gives CDR1 SEHNR, CDR2 FQNEAQ (reference sequence). V gave up 5 bases and J gave up 4 bases; unmatched junction bases: 4. The CDR3 loop is CASSQGTSGITGELFF. The CDR3, as DNA: TGTGCCAGCAGCCAAGGGACTAGCGGGATCACCGGGGAGCTGTTTTTT.

The chain employs TRBV19 and TRBJ1-1; D call uncertain. The CDR3 runs 11 residues. CDR1 and CDR2 from the germline V gene are LNHDA and SQIVND (reference sequence). Trimming removed 0 bases from V and 7 bases from J, with 3 bases in between. The CDR3 sequence: CASSIDSEAFF. CDR3 DNA sequence: TGTGCCAGTAGTATAGACAGTGAAGCTTTCTTT.

CDR3 amino acids: CASSTGYSGANVLTF. CDR3 sequence (DNA): TGTGCCAGTAGTACCGGGTACTCTGGGGCCAACGTCCTGACTTTC. The chain combines TRBV19 with TRBJ2-6; D gene unclear. The length of the CDR3 is 15 residues. Trimming took off 4 bases at V and 0 bases at J, with 7 bases between the two ends. CDR1 is LNHDA and CDR2 is SQIVND in the germline V gene (reference sequence).

This chain connects TRBV7-3 to TRBJ2-3, with a tentative D call TRBD2 (5 bases). The V and J ends lost 2 bases and 5 bases respectively, with 14 bases between them. Per germline, CDR1 SGHTA and CDR2 FQGTGA. This CDR3 is built from 15 residues. CDR3 sequence (DNA): TGTGCCAGCAGCTTAGGAGGTGGGTCGGAAGATACGCAGTATTTT. It specifies CASSLGGGSEDTQYF.

This sequence joins TRBV4-1 and TRBJ2-7, with 9 bases matching TRBD1. J gave up 3 bases and V 1 base, and 1 base lay outside the gene matches. Germline loops: CDR1 MGHRA, CDR2 YSYEKL. The CDR3 extends over 14 amino acids. CDR3 loop: CASSQAGQGYEQYF. The CDR3 DNA reads as TGCGCCAGCAGCCAAGCGGGACAGGGCTACGAGCAGTACTTC.

V is TRBV5-6 and J is TRBJ2-1, with TRBD1 identical over 8 bases. Germline assignment: CDR1 SGHDT and CDR2 YYEEEE. The CDR3 runs 18 residues. V was clipped by 2 bases and J by 7 bases; unmatched bases: 17. CDR3 nucleotide sequence: TGTGCCAGCAGCTTTGCCGTAGGACAGGGTTTACAGGGGAATGAGCAGTTCTTC. Its protein product is CASSFAVGQGLQGNEQFF.

The CDR3 protein is CAWGGQGASEKLFF. Written as DNA, the CDR3 is TGTGCCTGGGGCGGACAGGGGGCAAGTGAAAAACTGTTTTTT. The rearrangement uses TRBV30 and TRBJ1-4; 11 bases match TRBD1. Germline-derived CDR1 and CDR2 are GTSNPN and SVGIG (reference sequence). The CDR3 is 14 amino acids. Trimming at V came to 5 bases and at J to 7 bases, leaving 6 bases not matched to a gene. Filled out from reference TRBV30 and TRBJ1-4, the complete variable domain reads SQTIHQWPATLVQPVGSPLSLECTVEGTSNPNLYWYRQAAGRGLQLLFYSVGIGQISSEVPQNLSASRPQDRQFILSSKKLLLSDSGFYLCAWGGQGASEKLFFGSGTQLSVL.

The rearrangement links TRBV12-5 to TRBJ2-5, with unresolved D. Between the trimmed V and J ends, which lost 2 bases and 4 bases, there was a span of 11 bases. The V gene's germline CDR1 is LGHNT and CDR2 FRNRAP. The CDR3 extends over 14 amino acids. The CDR3 DNA follows: TGTGCTAGTGGTTTGCCTAGTCCCCTAGAGACCCAGTACTTC. This codes for CASGLPSPLETQYF.

V is TRBV7-2 and J is TRBJ2-5; D gene uncertain. CDR1 SGHTA and CDR2 FQGNSA come from the germline V gene. The length of the CDR3 is 14 residues. The V end lost 1 base, the J end lost 0 bases, and 6 bases lay between the germline ends. Written as DNA, the CDR3 is TGTGCCAGCAGCTTAGAAGCGTACCAAGAGACCCAGTACTTC. Translation gives CASSLEAYQETQYF.

This clone was counted a single time. The chain joins TRBV28 to TRBJ2-7; no clear D. Germline CDR1 reads MDHEN; CDR2 reads SYDVKM. V gave up 5 bases and J gave up 1 base, with 6 bases separating them. CDR3 length: 12 amino acids. This CDR3 is CASSIPSYEQYF. In nucleotides, the CDR3 is TGTGCCAGCAGTATCCCATCCTACGAGCAGTACTTC.

In this sample, this clone turned up a few times. This rearrangement joins TRBV3-1 (or the pseudogene TRBV3-2) to TRBJ1-4, with a tentative D call TRBD1 (5 bases). Trimming pared 4 bases from V and 8 bases from J, leaving 20 bases between. The CDR3 length is 16 residues. From germline, CDR1 is LGHDT and CDR2 YNNKEL (reference sequence). The CDR3 coding sequence is TGTGCCAGCAGCCTTTCGTCGGGACCTTCCAGGGAAAAACTGTTTTTT. This sequence encodes CASSLSSGPSREKLFF.